These T cell receptor beta chains were read from a single sample in a study of control samples from healthy donors and cancer patients. The data were produced by immunoSEQ multiplex PCR, yet TCRdb's version contains in-frame clones alone and is incomplete. The sample includes about 86,000 clones, less than 90% seen only once; the top ten take less than 10%. Sequencing was carried out using PBMCs. The receptor source for this set is a woman in her forties or fifties with colorectal cancer. Each CDR3 is given with its conserved first and last residue. The D gene is left open where the match is weak. Clone size is not always given. Where it is, it says once, few, many or a class for expanded clones.

V gene: TRBV2; D gene: -; J gene: TRBJ1-2; clone size: once; CDR3 protein: CASSEGGGYGYTF; CDR3 DNA: TGTGCCAGCAGTGAAGGGGGAGGGTACGGCTACACCTTC
V gene: TRBV5-1; D gene: TRBD2; J gene: TRBJ2-3; clone size: -; CDR3 protein: CASSRGTSGGDTQYF; CDR3 DNA: TGCGCCAGCAGCCGCGGGACTAGCGGGGGGGATACGCAGTATTTT
V gene: TRBV6-2/TRBV6-3; D gene: -; J gene: TRBJ1-5; clone size: -; CDR3 protein: CASSKLISVSNQPQHF; CDR3 DNA: TGTGCCAGCAGCAAGCTAATTTCGGTTAGCAATCAGCCCCAGCATTTT
V gene: TRBV15; D gene: TRBD2; J gene: TRBJ2-3; clone size: few; CDR3 protein: CATRPGGQGDTQYF; CDR3 DNA: TGTGCCACCAGACCGGGGGGGCAAGGGGATACGCAGTATTTT
V gene: TRBV7-2; D gene: TRBD1; J gene: TRBJ1-6; clone size: -; CDR3 protein: CASSPRTGYNSPLHF; CDR3 DNA: TGTGCCAGCAGCCCCCGGACAGGGTATAATTCACCCCTCCACTTT
V gene: TRBV12-3/TRBV12-4; D gene: -; J gene: TRBJ1-2; clone size: -; CDR3 protein: CASSLEEDGYTF; CDR3 DNA: TGTGCCAGCAGTCTAGAGGAGGATGGCTACACCTTC
V gene: TRBV27; D gene: -; J gene: TRBJ1-1; clone size: -; CDR3 protein: CASSLTRTAITRAFF; CDR3 DNA: TGTGCCAGCAGTCTAACTCGGACAGCGATCACTCGGGCTTTCTTT
V gene: TRBV28; D gene: -; J gene: TRBJ1-3; clone size: -; CDR3 protein: CASGSGNTIYF; CDR3 DNA: TGTGCCAGCGGTTCTGGAAACACCATATATTTT
V gene: TRBV6-2/TRBV6-3; D gene: TRBD1; J gene: TRBJ1-2; clone size: -; CDR3 protein: CASSSGQGIYGYTF; CDR3 DNA: TGTGCCAGCAGTTCCGGACAGGGGATCTATGGCTACACCTTC
V gene: TRBV18; D gene: -; J gene: TRBJ1-5; clone size: -; CDR3 protein: CASSPGGSNQPQHF; CDR3 DNA: TGTGCCAGCTCACCCGGCGGGAGCAATCAGCCCCAGCATTTT
V gene: TRBV5-1; D gene: -; J gene: TRBJ1-1; clone size: -; CDR3 protein: CASSPRDGEAFF; CDR3 DNA: TGCGCCAGCAGCCCCCGGGACGGGGAAGCTTTCTTT
V gene: TRBV3-1/TRBV3-2; D gene: TRBD2; J gene: TRBJ2-3; clone size: -; CDR3 protein: CASSSGGGTDTQYF; CDR3 DNA: TGTGCCAGCAGTAGCGGGGGCGGGACAGATACGCAGTATTTT
V gene: TRBV3-1/TRBV3-2; D gene: TRBD1; J gene: TRBJ1-2; clone size: -; CDR3 protein: CASSTTGGSYGYTF; CDR3 DNA: TGTGCCAGCAGCACGACAGGGGGCAGTTATGGCTACACCTTC
V gene: TRBV20-1; D gene: -; J gene: TRBJ1-2; clone size: -; CDR3 protein: CSAWTDYGYTF; CDR3 DNA: TGCAGTGCCTGGACCGACTATGGCTACACCTTC
V gene: TRBV5-1; D gene: -; J gene: TRBJ1-2; clone size: once; CDR3 protein: CASSSAERQAKPYTF; CDR3 DNA: TGCGCCAGCAGCTCCGCTGAAAGACAGGCCAAGCCCTACACCTTC
V gene: TRBV7-2; D gene: TRBD1; J gene: TRBJ1-1; clone size: -; CDR3 protein: CASSYVRQGSTEAFF; CDR3 DNA: TGTGCCAGCAGCTACGTCAGACAGGGGAGCACTGAAGCTTTCTTT
V gene: TRBV28; D gene: -; J gene: TRBJ1-4; clone size: -; CDR3 protein: CASSPTEYVVEKLFF; CDR3 DNA: TGTGCCAGCAGCCCTACAGAGTACGTGGTTGAAAAACTGTTTTTT
V gene: TRBV6-5; D gene: TRBD1; J gene: TRBJ2-1; clone size: -; CDR3 protein: CAGQGMVDNEQFF; CDR3 DNA: TGTGCCGGACAGGGGATGGTGGACAATGAGCAGTTCTTC
V gene: TRBV7-2; D gene: -; J gene: TRBJ1-1; clone size: medium-sized; CDR3 protein: CASSFSQGLEAFF; CDR3 DNA: TGTGCCAGCAGCTTTTCTCAGGGCCTTGAAGCTTTCTTT
V gene: TRBV7-3; D gene: TRBD2; J gene: TRBJ2-5; clone size: few; CDR3 protein: CASSLRGGQERDQYF; CDR3 DNA: TGTGCCAGCAGCTTAAGGGGAGGGCAGGAGAGAGACCAGTACTTC
V gene: TRBV7-2; D gene: -; J gene: TRBJ2-3; clone size: -; CDR3 protein: CASSLGVLSTDTQYF; CDR3 DNA: TGTGCCAGCAGCTTAGGCGTCTTGAGCACAGATACGCAGTATTTT
V gene: TRBV10-3; D gene: -; J gene: TRBJ1-1; clone size: -; CDR3 protein: CAISERTENTEAFF; CDR3 DNA: TGTGCCATCAGTGAGAGGACAGAGAACACTGAAGCTTTCTTT
V gene: TRBV9; D gene: -; J gene: TRBJ1-3; clone size: -; CDR3 protein: CASSLGAAASGNTIYF; CDR3 DNA: TGTGCCAGCAGCCTCGGGGCCGCCGCCTCTGGAAACACCATATATTTT
V gene: TRBV10-3; D gene: TRBD1; J gene: TRBJ1-5; clone size: -; CDR3 protein: CATRTGRESNQPQHF; CDR3 DNA: TGTGCCACCCGGACAGGGCGGGAAAGCAATCAGCCCCAGCATTTT
V gene: TRBV18; D gene: TRBD1; J gene: TRBJ2-3; clone size: -; CDR3 protein: CASSPPNRGGTDTQYF; CDR3 DNA: TGTGCCAGCTCACCACCCAACAGGGGAGGCACAGATACGCAGTATTTT
V gene: TRBV19; D gene: -; J gene: TRBJ2-2; clone size: -; CDR3 protein: CASSDGDWAGELFF; CDR3 DNA: TGTGCCAGTAGTGATGGGGATTGGGCCGGGGAGCTGTTTTTT
V gene: TRBV28; D gene: TRBD1; J gene: TRBJ1-2; clone size: -; CDR3 protein: CATITGEGNYGYTF; CDR3 DNA: TGTGCCACAATAACAGGGGAAGGGAACTATGGCTACACCTTC
V gene: TRBV5-1; D gene: TRBD1; J gene: TRBJ1-1; clone size: few; CDR3 protein: CASSLGDRELNTEAFF; CDR3 DNA: TGCGCCAGCAGCTTGGGGGACAGGGAGTTGAACACTGAAGCTTTCTTT
V gene: TRBV24-1; D gene: -; J gene: TRBJ1-2; clone size: -; CDR3 protein: CATSDRFNYGYTF; CDR3 DNA: TGTGCCACCAGTGATAGGTTTAACTATGGCTACACCTTC
V gene: TRBV7-2; D gene: -; J gene: TRBJ1-5; clone size: -; CDR3 protein: CASSPGPHGEQPQHF; CDR3 DNA: TGTGCCAGCAGCCCGGGCCCTCACGGGGAGCAGCCCCAGCATTTT
V gene: TRBV3-1/TRBV3-2; D gene: -; J gene: TRBJ1-1; clone size: -; CDR3 protein: CASSQRGTEAFF; CDR3 DNA: TGTGCCAGCAGCCAACGAGGCACCGAAGCTTTCTTT
V gene: TRBV19; D gene: -; J gene: TRBJ1-4; clone size: once; CDR3 protein: CASRAWDGGSKLFF; CDR3 DNA: TGTGCCAGTAGGGCCTGGGACGGAGGCTCAAAACTGTTTTTT
V gene: TRBV30; D gene: -; J gene: TRBJ2-3; clone size: -; CDR3 protein: CAWSNGLSTDTQYF; CDR3 DNA: TGTGCCTGGAGTAACGGGCTTAGCACAGATACGCAGTATTTT
V gene: TRBV6-5; D gene: -; J gene: TRBJ1-6; clone size: -; CDR3 protein: CASSYQGGNSPLHF; CDR3 DNA: TGTGCCAGCAGTTATCAAGGGGGGAATTCACCCCTCCACTTT
V gene: TRBV24-1; D gene: -; J gene: TRBJ1-6; clone size: -; CDR3 protein: CATSEIGLSSYNSPLHF; CDR3 DNA: TGTGCCACCAGTGAAATCGGCTTGAGCTCCTATAATTCACCCCTCCACTTT
V gene: TRBV24-1; D gene: -; J gene: TRBJ1-5; clone size: -; CDR3 protein: CATSDSGFNQPQHF; CDR3 DNA: TGTGCCACCAGTGATTCGGGGTTCAATCAGCCCCAGCATTTT
V gene: TRBV5-1; D gene: -; J gene: TRBJ1-4; clone size: -; CDR3 protein: CASSLPNNEKLFF; CDR3 DNA: TGCGCCAGCAGCTTGCCGAATAATGAAAAACTGTTTTTT
V gene: TRBV6-6; D gene: -; J gene: TRBJ1-5; clone size: -; CDR3 protein: CASSVNSNQPQHF; CDR3 DNA: TGTGCCAGCAGCGTCAATAGCAATCAGCCCCAGCATTTT
V gene: TRBV30; D gene: -; J gene: TRBJ2-1; clone size: -; CDR3 protein: CAESVDSYNEQFF; CDR3 DNA: TGTGCGGAGTCAGTAGATTCCTACAATGAGCAGTTCTTC
V gene: TRBV20-1; D gene: TRBD1; J gene: TRBJ1-1; clone size: -; CDR3 protein: CSASPQGADTEAFF; CDR3 DNA: TGCAGTGCTAGTCCCCAGGGGGCAGACACTGAAGCTTTCTTT
V gene: TRBV10-2; D gene: -; J gene: TRBJ1-6; clone size: -; CDR3 protein: CASSEWQGVSFSPLHF; CDR3 DNA: TGCGCCAGCAGTGAGTGGCAGGGAGTCAGCTTTTCACCCCTCCACTTT
V gene: TRBV6-2/TRBV6-3; D gene: -; J gene: TRBJ2-3; clone size: once; CDR3 protein: CASSYPLGAGSTDTQYF; CDR3 DNA: TGTGCCAGCAGTTATCCCCTAGGGGCGGGGAGCACAGATACGCAGTATTTT
V gene: TRBV28; D gene: TRBD1; J gene: TRBJ2-1; clone size: -; CDR3 protein: CASSSDRDNEQFF; CDR3 DNA: TGTGCCAGCAGTTCCGACAGGGATAATGAGCAGTTCTTC